The 20 T cell receptor beta chains presented below share a single source sample, sequenced in a study of blood T cell repertoires in COVID-19. Sequencing was performed with immunoSEQ multiplex PCR; in TCRdb, only in-frame clones are kept and a portion is missing. This table has 220,000 or so clones, 84% appearing once. The sequenced sample was peripheral blood. Receptor source: a woman aged 25-40 years who had recovered from COVID-19.

V is TRBV24-1 and J is TRBJ2-3; 10 bases agree with TRBD1. The germline V gene encodes CDR1 KGHDR and CDR2 SFDVKD. The CDR3 consists of 16 residues. Unmatched junction bases numbered 5, after V lost 3 bases and J lost 3 bases. CDR3 region: CATSDAWTGGTDTQYF. CDR3 coding DNA: TGTGCCACCAGTGATGCTTGGACAGGGGGTACAGATACGCAGTATTTT.

This chain connects TRBV5-1 to TRBJ2-1, with D perhaps matching TRBD1 (6 bases). CDR3 length: 17 amino acids. Trimming took off 2 bases at V and 0 bases at J, with 15 bases between the two ends. CDR1 is SGHRS, CDR2 YFSETQ, per germline. Written as DNA, the CDR3 is TGCGCCAGCAGCTTCTCTTACAGGGTGGGCTCCTACAATGAGCAGTTCTTC. Translating it yields CASSFSYRVGSYNEQFF.

The chain joins TRBV24-1 to TRBJ1-5; D call uncertain. The V gene lost 8 bases and the J gene lost 5 bases, with 27 bases spanning the gap. The CDR3 spans 18 residues. Germline CDR1 and CDR2: KGHDR and SFDVKD. CDR3 nucleotide sequence: TGTGCCACCATGGCGGGGAGGAGCCCTACTGAACTCCATCAGCCCCAGCATTTT. As protein: CATMAGRSPTELHQPQHF.

The chain carries TRBV19 and TRBJ1-4, with 8 nucleotides matching TRBD1. Germline lookup yields CDR1 LNHDA and CDR2 SQIVND (reference sequence). The CDR3 totals 17 residues. V dropped 3 bases and J dropped 7; count of bases not matched to a gene: 13. CDR3 loop: CASSMTTGEGLSEKLFF. CDR3 nucleotide sequence: TGTGCCAGTAGTATGACGACAGGGGAAGGCCTCAGTGAAAAACTGTTTTTT.

V usage is TRBV6-5 and J usage is TRBJ2-5, with 7 nucleotides matching TRBD2. The junction had 9 bases not matched to a gene; V was cut back by 6 bases and J by 5 bases. CDR1 is MNHEY and CDR2 is SVGAGI in the germline V gene. The CDR3 runs to 14 residues. CDR3 coding DNA: TGTGCCAGCAGCCCCTATGGGGGAGGGGAGACCCAGTACTTC. Encoded protein: CASSPYGGGETQYF.

In this sample, this clone turned up once. V usage is TRBV9 and J usage is TRBJ2-6; 11 bases are shared with TRBD1. V dropped 7 bases and J dropped 0; count of bases not matched to a gene: 15. Germline CDR1 is SGDLS and CDR2 is YYNGEE. The CDR3 sequence is 20 residues long. CDR3 coding DNA: TGTGCCAGCGAAGGACAGGGGGCGATTAAAGGGGACTCTGGGGCCAACGTCCTGACTTTC. Translating gives CASEGQGAIKGDSGANVLTF.

For the CDR3, the DNA is TGTGCCAGCAGTCCCAGGGTCCGGCTAGCGGGCCCCTACAATGAGCAGTTCTTC. This encodes CASSPRVRLAGPYNEQFF. This chain connects TRBV28 to TRBJ2-1, with 8 positions matching TRBD2. The ends lost 5 bases at V and 2 bases at J; junction bases unmatched: 14. Germline V gene lookup returns CDR1 MDHEN and CDR2 SYDVKM. The length of the CDR3 is 18 residues.

The CDR3 sequence is CASSSQGGEKLFF. The CDR3 region has the DNA TGTGCCAGCAGTTCACAGGGTGGAGAAAAACTGTTTTTT. V usage is TRBV6-4 and J usage is TRBJ1-4; D is perhaps TRBD1 (6 bases). Germline CDR1 MRHNA, CDR2 SNTAGT. The V gene lost 5 bases and the J gene lost 8 bases, with 12 bases spanning the gap. The CDR3 length is 13 residues.

This clone appeared a single time. Other DNA sequences from this sample encode an identical CDR3 as well. The genes are TRBV5-1 and TRBJ2-7; unclear D gene. The CDR3 runs 13 residues. V shed 4 bases and J shed 0 bases, with 8 bases lying between them. In germline, CDR1 is SGHRS, CDR2 YFSETQ. The CDR3 DNA follows: TGCGCCAGCAGCCCCGACTCCTCCTACGAGCAGTACTTC. As protein: CASSPDSSYEQYF.

This chain joins TRBV7-3 and TRBJ2-2, with 12 bases fitting TRBD2. From germline, CDR1 is SGHTA and CDR2 FQGTGA. The CDR3 consists of 18 residues. V shed 1 base and J 5 bases; nucleotides not matched to a gene: 8. CDR3 residues: CASSLRGLAGGQTGELFF. For the CDR3, the DNA is TGTGCCAGCAGCTTAAGAGGTCTAGCGGGAGGGCAAACCGGGGAGCTGTTTTTT. Using reference TRBV7-3 and TRBJ2-2 for the parts outside the CDR3, the full variable domain is GAGVSQTPSNKVTEKGKYVELRCDPISGHTALYWYRQSLGQGPEFLIYFQGTGAADDSGLPNDRFFAVRPEGSVSTLKIQRTERGDSAVYLCASSLRGLAGGQTGELFFGEGSRLTVL.

The chain links TRBV5-1 to TRBJ2-1; D perhaps matches TRBD1 (6 bases). Germline V gives CDR1 SGHRS, CDR2 YFSETQ. Trimming removed 6 bases from V and 1 base from J, with 14 bases in between. CDR3 length: 15 amino acids. CDR3 nucleotides: TGCGCCAGCAAAGGGGGAAACGCGTCCTACAATGAGCAGTTCTTC. Translating gives CASKGGNASYNEQFF.

The chain has TRBV10-3 and TRBJ1-2; TRBD1 might be the D (6 bases). Germline-derived CDR1 and CDR2 are ENHRY and SYGVKD. V was cut by 10 bases and J by 0 bases, with 12 bases left in between. This CDR3 has 13 residues. CDR3 sequence reads: CATGTTANYGYTF. DNA of the CDR3: TGTGCCACGGGGACAACAGCTAACTATGGCTACACCTTC.

Concerning this clone itself: A junction boundary mismatches the germline segment, possibly from a read error. The V and J genes are TRBV7-7 and TRBJ2-7, with TRBD1 identical over 8 bases. Germline-derived CDR1 and CDR2 are SSHAT and FNYEAQ (reference sequence). The CDR3 contains 15 residues. CDR3 sequence reads: CASSLGRGPFYEQYF. As DNA, the CDR3 is TGTGCTAGCAGCTTAGGCAGGGGGCCCTTCTACGAGCAGTACTTC. The full variable domain, completed using reference TRBV7-7 and TRBJ2-7, is GAGVSQSPRYKVTKRGQDVTLRCDPISSHATLYWYQQALGQGPEFLTYFNYEAQPDKSGLPSDRFSAERPEGSISTLTIQRTEQRDSAMYRCASSLGRGPFYEQYFGPGTRLTVT.

There are a few counts of this clone. This chain joins TRBV27 and TRBJ2-1; a possible D gene is TRBD2 (6 bases). Germline loops: CDR1 MNHEY, CDR2 SMNVEV (reference sequence). V was cut by 3 bases and J by 5 bases, with 11 bases left in between. There are 14 residues in the CDR3. For the CDR3, the DNA is TGTGCCAGCAGTTTCGGTAGCGGAAACAATGAGCAGTTCTTC. Translation gives CASSFGSGNNEQFF.

This chain uses TRBV7-9 with TRBJ2-3; TRBD2 aligns across 7 bases. The length of the CDR3 is 16 residues. V lost 2 bases to trimming and J lost 2 bases; unmatched junction nucleotides: 7. In germline, CDR1 is SEHNR, CDR2 FQNEAQ (reference sequence). The CDR3 DNA follows: TGTGCCAGCAGCTTATATCAGCTAGCGGACACAGATACGCAGTATTTT. Translating gives CASSLYQLADTDTQYF.

This rearrangement joins TRBV7-8 to TRBJ1-2, with 8 bases aligning to TRBD1. The germline V gene has CDR1 SGHVS and CDR2 FQNEAQ. The CDR3 sequence is 13 residues long. J gave up 7 bases and V 6 bases, and 7 bases lay outside the gene matches. CDR3 sequence (DNA): TGTGCCAGCAGTAGCAGGGGGCCCGTTGGCTACACCTTC. Translating it yields CASSSRGPVGYTF.

This clone came up a few times. The V call is TRBV28, the J call TRBJ1-5; D gene ambiguous. The germline CDR1 and CDR2 sequences are MDHEN and SYDVKM. V lost 8 bases to trimming and J lost 3 bases, with 17 bases between them. The CDR3 contains 15 residues. This CDR3 reads CASDSGSGNNQPQHF. CDR3 coding DNA: TGTGCCAGCGATTCCGGTTCGGGGAACAATCAGCCCCAGCATTTT.

The chain uses TRBV28 and TRBJ2-7; 9 bases align to TRBD2. V gave up 6 bases and J gave up 2 bases; unmatched junction bases: 8. The CDR3 has 15 amino acids. The germline V gene has CDR1 MDHEN and CDR2 SYDVKM. CDR3 sequence: CASSPTSGGAYEQYF. The CDR3 bases are TGTGCCAGCAGCCCGACTAGCGGAGGGGCCTACGAGCAGTACTTC.

The table lists this clone with a few counts. The chain couples TRBV20-1 to TRBJ1-5, with D tentatively TRBD1 (5 bases). The CDR3 extends over 11 amino acids. V lost 6 bases and J lost 11, with 14 bases in between. The V gene's germline CDR1 is DFQATT and CDR2 SNEGSKA (reference sequence). The DNA of the CDR3 is TGCAGTGCCACCTGGGGGGGGGCCCAGCATTTT. Its protein is CSATWGGAQHF.

This chain connects TRBV29-1 to TRBJ2-7, with D possibly matching TRBD2 (6 bases). In germline, CDR1 is SQVTM, CDR2 ANQGSEA. The CDR3 covers 13 residues. The V end lost 6 bases, the J end lost 0 bases, and 12 bases lay between the germline ends. The CDR3 loop reads CSVERADSYEQYF. CDR3 in DNA: TGCAGCGTGGAGCGGGCAGACTCCTACGAGCAGTACTTC.